The present entry profiles one TCR beta chain with its context. Its antigen is still unknown. The CDR3 extends over 16 amino acids. Germline CDR1 DFQATT, CDR2 SNEGSKA (reference sequence). The data originate from a study of monozygotic twins with inflammatory bowel disease. The quantity of total RNA per TCR library was roughly 3,700 ng. Samples each yielded cDNA through eight separate reactions. TCRdb re-called the 5' RACE reads and gives one entry per CDR3 protein, without DNA. The sample totals roughly 90,000 distinct CDR3 sequences; its top ten clones hold around 6.8%. Findings of the study overall: Healthy co-twins exceeded IBD patients in TCRbeta diversity as measured by inverse Simpson.

Sequencing used blood. The chain couples TRBV20-1 to TRBJ1-2; with no DNA, the TCRdb D assignment of TRBD1 cannot be verified. The receptor's source is a human donor with ulcerative colitis or Crohn's disease, or a healthy co-twin of an affected twin (not recorded which). The CDR3 spells CSALPLLGTVNYGYTF.